The 9 T cell receptor beta chains given below trace back to one sample, sequenced in a study of T-cell reconstitution after alpha-beta-depleted transplantation in children. The TCRbeta library incorporated unique molecular identifiers. TCRdb independently ran MiXCR on the PCR reads; one entry per CDR3 protein. The sample holds approximately 350,000 distinct CDR3 sequences, 15% to 20% seen once. Sequenced material: PBMCs, mostly from graft donor cells, taken 360 days after TCRalphabeta/CD19-depleted stem cell transplant. The source of these receptors is a male patient aged 2-10 years who had a stem cell transplant for acute lymphoblastic leukemia, so the T cells may come from the graft donor.

This clonotype was found a few times. The V call is TRBV7-9, the J call TRBJ1-2; no firm D call. CDR1 and CDR2 (germline): SEHNR, FQNEAQ (reference sequence). The CDR3 has 13 amino acids. Between the trimmed V and J ends, which lost 2 bases and 9 bases, there was a span of 13 bases. CDR3 amino acids: CASSLSMVDSYTF. Here the CDR3 DNA reads TGTGCCAGCAGCTTATCTATGGTAGATAGCTACACCTTC.

This clonotype was seen a handful of times. The rearrangement uses TRBV4-1 and TRBJ2-3; TRBD2 agrees at 7 bases. CDR1 is MGHRA, CDR2 YSYEKL, per germline. This CDR3 comprises 16 residues. The junction had 8 bases not matched to a gene; V was cut back by 1 base and J by 4 bases. The CDR3 here is CASSQVQRDVADTQYF. The CDR3, as DNA: TGCGCCAGCAGCCAAGTACAGCGGGATGTCGCAGATACGCAGTATTTT.

There are many counts of this clonotype. CDR3 bases: TGTGCCATCAGTGCGGGACTAGGGGGAGAGACCCAGTACTTC. Its protein is CAISAGLGGETQYF. V usage is TRBV10-3 and J usage is TRBJ2-5; 8 bases fit TRBD2. In germline, CDR1 is ENHRY, CDR2 SYGVKD. With 4 bases clipped from V and 4 bases from J, the junction kept 5 bases outside the gene matches. This CDR3 is built from 14 residues.

This clonotype was observed many times. V is TRBV7-8 and J is TRBJ2-1; 9 bases align to TRBD2. In germline, CDR1 is SGHVS, CDR2 FQNEAQ. Germline trimming cut 4 bases from V and 5 bases from J; bases unmatched to any gene: 6. The CDR3 covers 15 residues. Written as DNA, the CDR3 is TGTGCCAGCAGCTCCCAGCGGGAGGCTAACAATGAGCAGTTCTTC. This codes for CASSSQREANNEQFF.

In its sample, this clonotype was seen a few times. The rearrangement links TRBV28 to TRBJ2-7; 9 positions match TRBD2. The CDR3 has 14 residues. Germline V gene data show CDR1 as MDHEN and CDR2 as SYDVKM. The trim removed 3 bases at V and 4 bases at J, leaving 4 bases unmatched. CDR3 protein: CASSFSGSVYEQYF. The CDR3 nucleotides are TGTGCCAGCAGTTTTAGCGGGAGTGTGTACGAGCAGTACTTC. The full variable domain, with the rest looked up from reference TRBV28 and TRBJ2-7, is DVKVTQSSRYLVKRTGEKVFLECVQDMDHENMFWYRQDPGLGLRLIYFSYDVKMKEKGDIPEGYSVSREKKERFSLILESASTNQTSMYLCASSFSGSVYEQYFGPGTRLTVT.

This clonotype was detected only a few times. V gene TRBV10-1 combines with J gene TRBJ2-7, with a possible D match to TRBD1 (6 bases). Germline V gene sequence: CDR1 WNHNN, CDR2 SYGVQD (reference sequence). There are 14 residues in the CDR3. V was clipped by 0 bases and J by 7 bases, with 13 bases between them. The CDR3 DNA sequence: TGCGCCAGCAGTGAGTCAGGGGGAGCTGGTGAGCAGTACTTC. Protein sequence: CASSESGGAGEQYF.

This chain joins TRBV29-1 and TRBJ1-5, with D tentatively TRBD1 (6 bases). Germline-derived CDR1 and CDR2 are SQVTM and ANQGSEA. The ends were cut back, 7 bases at V and 0 bases at J, with 13 bases in the middle. The CDR3 spans 14 residues. The CDR3 is CSATTGYSNQPQHF. The CDR3 bases are TGCAGCGCTACGACAGGCTATAGCAATCAGCCCCAGCATTTT.

There are a few counts of this clonotype. Here the CDR3 reads CAWSPSHQETQYF. Here the CDR3 DNA reads TGTGCCTGGAGCCCCTCGCACCAAGAGACCCAGTACTTC. This chain joins TRBV30 and TRBJ2-5; D unclear. Per the germline V gene, CDR1 is GTSNPN and CDR2 is SVGIG (reference sequence). This CDR3 is 13 amino acids long. Deletions cut 3 bases from V and 0 bases from J, with 8 bases between.

The V call is TRBV10-3, the J call TRBJ2-2; 11 bases are shared with TRBD2. The CDR3 is 15 amino acids. J lost 5 bases, V lost 10 bases, and 9 bases had no gene match. Germline V CDR1 and CDR2: ENHRY, SYGVKD. This chain's CDR3 is CATALAGGRTGELFF. In DNA, the CDR3 is TGTGCCACCGCGTTAGCGGGAGGGAGAACCGGGGAGCTGTTTTTT.